One sample yielded the 11 T cell receptor beta chains listed below, sequenced in a study of cytomegalovirus exposure and HLA in healthy donors. With 60 Vbeta and 13 Jbeta primers, the PCR was carried out. Assay: immunoSEQ multiplex PCR; the TCRdb copy retains only in-frame clones and omits some. The sample comprises more than 150,000 clones, 82% of which are singletons, and about 1.5% rests with the top ten. The material sequenced was PBMCs. Source of these receptors: a man aged 35 to 55 in good health and CMV-seronegative.

This sequence joins TRBV6-5 and TRBJ1-5; D gene uncertain. The CDR3 totals 14 residues. Per the germline V gene, CDR1 is MNHEY and CDR2 is SVGAGI. The V end was cut by 1 base, the J end by 10 bases, with 14 bases between. CDR3 coding DNA: TGTGCCAGCAGTTACTTGAACGGAGTAGGCCCCCAGCATTTT. It encodes CASSYLNGVGPQHF.

This clone turned up a few times. The genes are TRBV4-2 and TRBJ2-2, with D possibly TRBD2 on 7 matching bases. Per germline, CDR1 LGHNA and CDR2 YNFKEQ. Trimming took 1 base from V and 7 from J, leaving 19 bases between them. This CDR3 spans 17 amino acids. CDR3 amino acids: CASSQVGPGGGGGELFF. Here the CDR3 DNA reads TGTGCCAGCAGCCAAGTCGGTCCGGGGGGCGGAGGCGGGGAGCTGTTTTTT.

The chain employs TRBV27 and TRBJ2-3; tentative D call: TRBD1 (6 bases). The CDR3 covers 16 residues. Germline CDR1 MNHEY, CDR2 SMNVEV (reference sequence). The V gene lost 6 bases and the J gene lost 6 bases, with 22 bases spanning the gap. The CDR3 here is CASRPPLRGLGDTQYF. For the CDR3, the DNA is TGTGCCAGCAGGCCCCCCCTCAGGGGTTTAGGGGATACGCAGTATTTT.

The rearrangement joins TRBV10-2 to TRBJ1-2; the D gene is possibly TRBD1 (6 bases). Trimming removed 6 bases from V and 8 bases from J, with 10 bases in between. Germline V CDR1 and CDR2: WSHSY, SAAADI. The CDR3 sequence is 11 residues long. The CDR3 nucleotides read TGCGCCAGCAGCACTGGGACAGGCTACACCTTC. Translated, it gives CASSTGTGYTF.

V usage is TRBV30 and J usage is TRBJ2-5; D remains ambiguous. Near its end, the DNA agrees better with TRBJ2-7, so the J call may be wrong. Germline lookup yields CDR1 GTSNPN and CDR2 SVGIG (reference sequence). The CDR3 totals 13 residues. The CDR3 DNA follows: TGTGCCTGGAGTGTAAACAGCTTATACGAGCAGTACTTC. As protein: CAWSVNSLYEQYF.

This sequence joins TRBV10-3 and TRBJ2-3; 7 nucleotides match TRBD2. The germline V gene has CDR1 ENHRY and CDR2 SYGVKD. CDR3 length: 16 amino acids. V was clipped by 0 bases and J by 2 bases; unmatched bases: 5. In DNA, the CDR3 is TGTGCCATCAGTGAGTCAGGGCGGGGGACCACAGATACGCAGTATTTT. The encoded protein is CAISESGRGTTDTQYF.

V gene TRBV9 combines with J gene TRBJ2-1, with D maybe TRBD2 (5 bases). The germline CDR1 and CDR2 sequences are SGDLS and YYNGEE. With 3 bases removed from V and 7 bases from J, the gap between germline ends came to 17 bases. The length of the CDR3 is 15 residues. The CDR3 sequence is CASSDPGEGENEQFF. The CDR3 coding sequence is TGTGCCAGCAGCGACCCAGGTGAGGGCGAAAATGAGCAGTTCTTC.

The chain carries TRBV18 and TRBJ2-3; 15 nucleotides line up with TRBD2. With V trimmed by 3 bases and J by 2 bases, 3 bases remained unmatched. Germline values: CDR1 KGHSH, CDR2 LQKENI. CDR3 length: 17 residues. CDR3: CASSPGLAGGTTDTQYF. As DNA, the CDR3 is TGTGCCAGCTCACCCGGACTAGCGGGAGGGACCACAGATACGCAGTATTTT.

As DNA, the CDR3 is TGTGCCAGCAGCCACGGACAGTATGGCTACACCTTC. It is translated as CASSHGQYGYTF. The rearrangement links TRBV9 to TRBJ1-2; tentatively, D is TRBD1 (6 bases). V was trimmed by 4 bases and J by 5 bases, leaving 9 bases between them. The CDR3 has 12 residues. Germline V gives CDR1 SGDLS, CDR2 YYNGEE.

The V gene is TRBV7-6, the J gene TRBJ2-2; 11 bases agree with TRBD1. The germline V gene encodes CDR1 SGHVS and CDR2 FNYEAQ. Germline trimming cut 3 bases from V and 1 base from J; bases unmatched to any gene: 4. This CDR3 is built from 17 residues. The CDR3 is CASSLDRGRGNTGELFF. CDR3 in DNA: TGTGCCAGCAGCTTGGACAGGGGGCGCGGGAACACCGGGGAGCTGTTTTTT.

The chain couples TRBV27 to TRBJ2-7, with 10 bases lining up with TRBD2. V lost 3 bases, J lost 3 bases, and 11 bases stayed unmatched. The CDR3 runs to 17 residues. In germline, CDR1 is MNHEY, CDR2 SMNVEV (reference sequence). CDR3: CASSFWASGRNLYEQYF. CDR3 coding DNA: TGTGCCAGCAGTTTTTGGGCTAGCGGGAGAAATCTCTACGAGCAGTACTTC.